Shown below are 7 T cell receptor beta chains from a single sample sequenced in a study of CD8 T cells in ankylosing spondylitis. A single record per CDR3 protein comes from TCRdb applying MiXCR to the 5' RACE reads. The profile shows fewer than 200,000 distinct CDR3 sequences, 15% to 20% of them singletons. The sequencing input was blood, either unsorted or a sorted T cell fraction (not recorded which). The receptors derive from a male donor with ankylosing spondylitis or in good health (not recorded which).

CDR3 coding DNA: TGTGCCAGCAGCTCCCTCGGCGGGAGTACCTACAATGAGCAGTTCTTC. It translates to CASSSLGGSTYNEQFF. The rearrangement uses TRBV7-3 and TRBJ2-1, with 7 bases fitting TRBD2. Germline CDR1 reads SGHTA; CDR2 reads FQGTGA. With V trimmed by 4 bases and J by 2 bases, 8 bases remained unmatched. CDR3 length: 16 residues.

This chain connects TRBV5-1 to TRBJ2-2; TRBD2 aligns across 11 bases. After removal of 2 bases from V and 1 base from J, the junction contained 4 bases not matched to a gene. This CDR3 spans 17 amino acids. The germline CDR1 and CDR2 sequences are SGHRS and YFSETQ. The CDR3 loop reads CASSLDGLAGNTGELFF. CDR3 DNA: TGCGCCAGCAGCTTAGATGGACTAGCGGGGAACACCGGGGAGCTGTTTTTT. The entire variable domain, with the rest obtained from reference TRBV5-1 and TRBJ2-2, is as follows: KAGVTQTPRYLIKTRGQQVTLSCSPISGHRSVSWYQQTPGQGLQFLFEYFSETQRNKGNFPGRFSGRQFSNSRSEMNVSTLELGDSALYLCASSLDGLAGNTGELFFGEGSRLTVL.

This clonotype has at least ten counts. The V call is TRBV20-1, the J call TRBJ2-4; 7 bases are shared with TRBD2. Germline-derived CDR1 and CDR2 are DFQATT and SNEGSKA (reference sequence). CDR3 size: 16 residues. V dropped 0 bases and J dropped 13; count of bases not matched to a gene: 18. In nucleotides, the CDR3 is TGCAGTGCTAGAGATACGTCTCCTAGCGGACTCGGGGGACAGTACTTC. Amino acid sequence: CSARDTSPSGLGGQYF.

This clonotype was seen a handful of times. This sequence joins TRBV7-9 and TRBJ2-2, with a weak D call TRBD1 (6 bases). V shed 5 bases and J shed 5 bases, with 12 bases lying between them. The germline gives CDR1 SEHNR, CDR2 FQNEAQ (reference sequence). This CDR3 contains 14 residues. The CDR3 DNA reads as TGTGCCAGCAGCATAAACAGGGTTACCGGGGAGCTGTTTTTT. Amino acids: CASSINRVTGELFF.

This clonotype has a count of ten or more. The rearrangement links TRBV15 to TRBJ1-5; D gene uncertain. This CDR3 is 13 amino acids long. V was clipped by 3 bases and J by 4 bases, with 7 bases between them. Per the germline V gene, CDR1 is LNHNV and CDR2 is YYDKDF (reference sequence). The CDR3 nucleotides read TGTGCCACCAGCAGGGGTAATAATCAGCCCCAGCATTTT. This translates into CATSRGNNQPQHF.

In this sample, this clonotype turned up many times. V usage is TRBV5-1 and J usage is TRBJ2-7; no firm D call. Germline V gene sequence: CDR1 SGHRS, CDR2 YFSETQ. CDR3 length equals 13 residues. V lost 0 bases and J lost 2, with 6 bases in between. The CDR3 bases are TGCGCCAGCAGCTTGGACAGAGCCTACGAGCAGTACTTC. As protein: CASSLDRAYEQYF.

This clonotype was counted only a few times. This chain uses TRBV7-9 with TRBJ2-3; D is uncertain. CDR1 is SEHNR and CDR2 is FQNEAQ in the germline V gene (reference sequence). This CDR3 has 14 amino acids. The V gene lost 2 bases and the J gene lost 2 bases, with 8 bases spanning the gap. CDR3: CASSLSAHTDTQYF. The CDR3 nucleotides are TGTGCCAGCAGCTTATCCGCACACACAGATACGCAGTATTTT.